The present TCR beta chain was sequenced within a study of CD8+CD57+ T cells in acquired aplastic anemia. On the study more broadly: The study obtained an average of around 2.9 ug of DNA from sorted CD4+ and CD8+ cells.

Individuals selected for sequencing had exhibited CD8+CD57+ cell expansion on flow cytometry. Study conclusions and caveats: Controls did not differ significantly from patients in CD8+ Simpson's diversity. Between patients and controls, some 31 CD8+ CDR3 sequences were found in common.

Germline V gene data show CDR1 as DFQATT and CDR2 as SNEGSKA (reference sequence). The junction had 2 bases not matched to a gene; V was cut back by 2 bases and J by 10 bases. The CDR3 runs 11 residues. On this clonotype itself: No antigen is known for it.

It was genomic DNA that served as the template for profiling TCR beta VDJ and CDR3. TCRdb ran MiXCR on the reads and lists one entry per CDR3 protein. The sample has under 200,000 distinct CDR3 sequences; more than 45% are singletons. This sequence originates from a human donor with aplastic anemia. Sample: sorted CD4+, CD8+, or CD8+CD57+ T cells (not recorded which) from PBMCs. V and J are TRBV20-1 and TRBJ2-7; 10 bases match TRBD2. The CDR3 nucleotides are TGCAGTGCTAGACTAGCGGGGGATCAGTACTTC. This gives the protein CSARLAGDQYF.